The 10 T cell receptor beta chains below come from one sample, sequenced in a study of blood T cells in healthy people across ages. The use of a sample-barcoded 5' primer and a J-beta primer mix characterized a second PCR of roughly 6 to 11 cycles. TCRdb reprocessed the 5' RACE reads with MiXCR, giving one entry per CDR3 protein. This sample has 1.5 million to 2 million distinct CDR3 sequences, with around 48% found just once. The sequenced sample consisted of blood. The receptors derive from a woman aged 40 to 50 in good health.

The chain joins TRBV20-1 to TRBJ1-2, with no clear D. CDR3 length: 13 amino acids. CDR1 is DFQATT and CDR2 is SNEGSKA in the germline V gene (reference sequence). Trimming shortened V by 0 bases and J by 1 base, and 6 bases separated the two germline ends. In DNA, the CDR3 is TGCAGTGCTAGAGACAGCTTTAACTATGGCTACACCTTC. Translating gives CSARDSFNYGYTF.

The chain carries TRBV2 and TRBJ2-7; 10 bases match TRBD1. With 3 bases clipped from V and 4 bases from J, the junction kept 6 bases outside the gene matches. This CDR3 is built from 15 residues. CDR1 and CDR2 from the germline V gene are SNHLY and FYNNEI. CDR3 nucleotide sequence: TGTGCCAGCAGTGATAATCGGGACAGGGGTTACGAGCAGTACTTC. This encodes CASSDNRDRGYEQYF.

This clonotype has just a few counts. This chain connects TRBV20-1 to TRBJ2-7; D is unclear. V was clipped by 6 bases and J by 0 bases, with 15 bases between them. CDR1 is DFQATT, CDR2 SNEGSKA, per germline (reference sequence). CDR3 length: 14 amino acids. The CDR3 DNA reads as TGCAGTGCGTGGGCACACGTACTCTCCTACGAGCAGTACTTC. Encoded protein: CSAWAHVLSYEQYF.

V is TRBV7-3 and J is TRBJ2-5; TRBD2 agrees at 10 bases. Germline trimming cut 2 bases from V and 5 bases from J; bases unmatched to any gene: 8. This CDR3 has 16 residues. Germline CDR1 reads SGHTA; CDR2 reads FQGTGA. CDR3 nucleotide sequence: TGTGCCAGCAGCTTACTAGCGGGGGTTGCCGGGGAGACCCAGTACTTC. Its translation is CASSLLAGVAGETQYF.

This chain connects TRBV12-3 or TRBV12-4 to TRBJ2-7, with D hard to call. The CDR3 runs to 14 residues. Trimming took off 6 bases at V and 1 base at J, with 13 bases between the two ends. CDR3 region: CASSYLDKSYEQYF. The CDR3 bases are TGTGCCAGCAGCTACCTCGACAAGTCCTACGAGCAGTACTTC.

This clonotype was picked up a small number of times. V and J are TRBV6-5 and TRBJ2-1; 16 bases are a match to TRBD2. The V gene's germline CDR1 is MNHEY and CDR2 SVGAGI. J was trimmed by 8 bases and V by 5 bases; bases with no gene match: 6. This CDR3 spans 16 amino acids. Here the CDR3 reads CASSRGGTSGGDEQFF. The DNA of the CDR3 is TGTGCCAGCAGTAGGGGCGGGACTAGCGGGGGGGATGAGCAGTTCTTC.

The chain recombines TRBV20-1 with TRBJ1-2; 8 bases match TRBD1. This CDR3 region has 13 residues. Trimming at V came to 5 bases and at J to 5 bases, leaving 7 bases not matched to a gene. Germline CDR1 DFQATT, CDR2 SNEGSKA (reference sequence). Written as DNA, the CDR3 is TGCAGTGCTCAAGGACAGGGCAGATATGGCTACACCTTC. Translation gives CSAQGQGRYGYTF.

This sequence joins TRBV4-2 and TRBJ2-3, with 16 bases fitting TRBD2. Losses at the gene ends were 4 bases for V and 0 bases for J; bases not matched to a gene: 7. Germline V gene lookup returns CDR1 LGHNA and CDR2 YNFKEQ. The CDR3 consists of 19 residues. The CDR3 loop is CASSPRGLAGGTSTDTQYF. CDR3 coding DNA: TGTGCCAGCAGCCCCCGGGGACTAGCGGGGGGGACTAGCACAGATACGCAGTATTTT.

This clonotype occurred a few times. This chain links TRBV4-2 with TRBJ2-3; D perhaps matches TRBD1 (6 bases). Between the trimmed V and J ends, which lost 2 bases and 4 bases, there was a span of 10 bases. The length of the CDR3 is 14 residues. Germline V lookup: CDR1 LGHNA, CDR2 YNFKEQ. The DNA of the CDR3 is TGTGCCAGCAGCCAACGCTCAGGGGCAGATACGCAGTATTTT. This gives the protein CASSQRSGADTQYF.

The rearrangement links TRBV29-1 to TRBJ2-7; D tentatively fits TRBD1 or TRBD2 (6 bases each). Trimming stripped 6 bases from V and 2 bases from J, with 23 bases between. The CDR3 sequence is 16 residues long. Looked up from germline, CDR1 is SQVTM and CDR2 is ANQGSEA. The CDR3 nucleotides are TGCAGCGTCCTAGGGGGGACCGGGACCTTTACCTACGAGCAGTACTTC. Amino acid sequence: CSVLGGTGTFTYEQYF.